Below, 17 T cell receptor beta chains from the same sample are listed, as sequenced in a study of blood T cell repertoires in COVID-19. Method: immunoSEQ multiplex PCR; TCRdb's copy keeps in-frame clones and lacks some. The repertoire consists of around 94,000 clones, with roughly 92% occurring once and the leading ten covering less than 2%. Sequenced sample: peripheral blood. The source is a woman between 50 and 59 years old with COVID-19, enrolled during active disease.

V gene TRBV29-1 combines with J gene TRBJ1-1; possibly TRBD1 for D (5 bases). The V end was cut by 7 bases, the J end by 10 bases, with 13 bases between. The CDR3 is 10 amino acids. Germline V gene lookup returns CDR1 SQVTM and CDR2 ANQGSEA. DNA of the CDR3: TGCAGCGGAACCTTTCAGGGAGCTTTCTTT. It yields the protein CSGTFQGAFF.

As DNA, the CDR3 is TGTGCCAGCAGCCGTCGGACAGGGGTGAGGGGAAACACCATATATTTT. This translates into CASSRRTGVRGNTIYF. This sequence joins TRBV3-1 (or the pseudogene TRBV3-2) and TRBJ1-3; 9 bases are a match to TRBD1. Germline V lookup: CDR1 LGHDT, CDR2 YNNKEL (reference sequence). V dropped 4 bases and J dropped 4; count of bases not matched to a gene: 8. The length of the CDR3 is 16 residues.

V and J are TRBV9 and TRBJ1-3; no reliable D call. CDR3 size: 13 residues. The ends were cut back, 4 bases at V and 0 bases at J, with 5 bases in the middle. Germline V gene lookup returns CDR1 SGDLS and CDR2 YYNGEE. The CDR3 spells CASSPSSGNTIYF. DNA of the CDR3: TGTGCCAGCAGCCCCAGCTCTGGAAACACCATATATTTT.

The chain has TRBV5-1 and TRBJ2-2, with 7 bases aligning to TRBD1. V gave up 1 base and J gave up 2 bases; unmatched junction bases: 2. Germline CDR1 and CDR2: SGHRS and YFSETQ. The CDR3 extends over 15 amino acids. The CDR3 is CASSLRGGNTGELFF. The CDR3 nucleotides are TGCGCCAGCAGCTTGAGAGGGGGCAACACCGGGGAGCTGTTTTTT.

CDR3 in DNA: TGTGCTAGTGTCTTACAGGGGGGTAATTCACCCCTCCACTTT. The encoded protein is CASVLQGGNSPLHF. V usage is TRBV12-5 and J usage is TRBJ1-6, with TRBD1 matching over 8 bases. Germline CDR1 is LGHNT and CDR2 is FRNRAP. The V gene end was trimmed by 7 bases and the J gene end by 6 bases; junction bases not matched to a gene: 5. The CDR3 length is 14 residues.

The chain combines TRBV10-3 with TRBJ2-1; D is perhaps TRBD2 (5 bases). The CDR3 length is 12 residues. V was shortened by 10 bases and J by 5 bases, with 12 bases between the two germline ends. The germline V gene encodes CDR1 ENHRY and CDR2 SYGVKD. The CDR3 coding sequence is TGTGCCACCTCGGACGGGGACAATGAGCAGTTCTTC. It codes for CATSDGDNEQFF.

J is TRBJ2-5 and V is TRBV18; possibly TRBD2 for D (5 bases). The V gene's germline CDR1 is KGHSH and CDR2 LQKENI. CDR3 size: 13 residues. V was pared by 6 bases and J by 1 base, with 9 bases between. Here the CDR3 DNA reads TGTGCCAGCTCTAACGGGATCCAAGAGACCCAGTACTTC. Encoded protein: CASSNGIQETQYF.

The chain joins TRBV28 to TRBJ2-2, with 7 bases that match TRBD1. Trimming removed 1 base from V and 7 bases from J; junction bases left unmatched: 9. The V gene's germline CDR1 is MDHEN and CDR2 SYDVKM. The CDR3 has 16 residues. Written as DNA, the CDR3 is TGTGCCAGCAGTTTATCCAGGGACAGTCTCCGCGGGGAGCTGTTTTTT. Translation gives CASSLSRDSLRGELFF.

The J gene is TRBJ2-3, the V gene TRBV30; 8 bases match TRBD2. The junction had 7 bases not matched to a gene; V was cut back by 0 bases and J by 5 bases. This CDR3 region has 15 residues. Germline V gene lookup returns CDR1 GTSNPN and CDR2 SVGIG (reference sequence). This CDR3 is CAWSVGPGGQDTQYF. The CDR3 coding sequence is TGTGCCTGGAGTGTAGGGCCGGGGGGGCAAGATACGCAGTATTTT. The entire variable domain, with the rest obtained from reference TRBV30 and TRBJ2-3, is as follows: SQTIHQWPATLVQPVGSPLSLECTVEGTSNPNLYWYRQAAGRGLQLLFYSVGIGQISSEVPQNLSASRPQDRQFILSSKKLLLSDSGFYLCAWSVGPGGQDTQYFGPGTRLTVL.

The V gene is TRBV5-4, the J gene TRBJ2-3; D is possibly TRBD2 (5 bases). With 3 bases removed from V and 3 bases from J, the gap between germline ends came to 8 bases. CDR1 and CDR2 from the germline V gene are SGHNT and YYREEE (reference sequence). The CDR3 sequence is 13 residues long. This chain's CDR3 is CASSSDLTDTQYF. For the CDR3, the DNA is TGTGCCAGCAGCTCGGACTTGACAGATACGCAGTATTTT. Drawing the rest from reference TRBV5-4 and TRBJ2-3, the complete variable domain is ETGVTQSPTHLIKTRGQQVTLRCSSQSGHNTVSWYQQALGQGPQFIFQYYREEENGRGNFPPRFSGLQFPNYSSELNVNALELDDSALYLCASSSDLTDTQYFGPGTRLTVL.

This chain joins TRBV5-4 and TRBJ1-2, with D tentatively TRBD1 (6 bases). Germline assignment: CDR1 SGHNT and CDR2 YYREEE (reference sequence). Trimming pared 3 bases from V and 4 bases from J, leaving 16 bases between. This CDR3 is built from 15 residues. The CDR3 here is CASSSPRGSSYGYTF. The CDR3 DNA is TGTGCCAGCAGCTCCCCCAGGGGCTCCTCCTATGGCTACACCTTC.

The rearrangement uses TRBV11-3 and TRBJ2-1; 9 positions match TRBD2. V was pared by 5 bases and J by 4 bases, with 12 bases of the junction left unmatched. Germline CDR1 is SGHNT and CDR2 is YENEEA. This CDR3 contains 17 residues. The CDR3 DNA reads TGTGCCAGCAGCCTTTACCACGGACTAGCGCCGTACAATGAGCAGTTCTTC. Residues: CASSLYHGLAPYNEQFF.

CDR3 coding DNA: TGTGCCAGCAGCTTAGACAGGGTGACAGATACGCAGTATTTT. It is translated as CASSLDRVTDTQYF. The chain joins TRBV7-2 to TRBJ2-3, with D possibly being TRBD1 (6 bases). The CDR3 sequence is 14 residues long. Germline CDR1 and CDR2: SGHTA and FQGNSA. V was cut by 1 base and J by 3 bases, with 8 bases left in between.

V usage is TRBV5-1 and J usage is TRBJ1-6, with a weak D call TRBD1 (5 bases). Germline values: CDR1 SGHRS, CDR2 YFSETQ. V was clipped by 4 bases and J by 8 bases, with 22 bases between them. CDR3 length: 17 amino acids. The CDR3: CASSPHPSGDVYSPLHF. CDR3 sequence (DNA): TGCGCCAGCAGCCCCCACCCCTCGGGGGATGTTTATTCACCCCTCCACTTT.

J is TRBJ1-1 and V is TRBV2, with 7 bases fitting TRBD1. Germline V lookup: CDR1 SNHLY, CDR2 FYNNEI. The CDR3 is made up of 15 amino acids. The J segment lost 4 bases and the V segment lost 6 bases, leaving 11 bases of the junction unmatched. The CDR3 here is CASSKGQPRVTEAFF. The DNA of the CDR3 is TGTGCCAGCAGCAAGGGACAGCCGAGAGTCACTGAAGCTTTCTTT.

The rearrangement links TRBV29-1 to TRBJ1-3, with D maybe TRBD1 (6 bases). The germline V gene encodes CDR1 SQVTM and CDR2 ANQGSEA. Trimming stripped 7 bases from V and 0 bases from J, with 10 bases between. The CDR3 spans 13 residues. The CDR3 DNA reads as TGCAGCGGCTGGACAGCCTCTGGAAACACCATATATTTT. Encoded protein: CSGWTASGNTIYF.

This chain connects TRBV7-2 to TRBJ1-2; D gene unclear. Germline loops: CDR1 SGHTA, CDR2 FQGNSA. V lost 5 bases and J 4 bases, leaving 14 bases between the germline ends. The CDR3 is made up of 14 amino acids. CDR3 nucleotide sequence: TGTGCCAGCAGCCGGGAGCAGAGGCTCTATGGCTACACCTTC. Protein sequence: CASSREQRLYGYTF.